This T cell receptor beta chain was identified during a study of control samples from healthy donors and cancer patients. This table comes from immunoSEQ multiplex PCR, and its TCRdb copy is limited to in-frame clones, with some not included. The sample consists of approximately 120,000 clones, around nine tenths of them appearing once. Germline values: CDR1 LGHNA, CDR2 YSLEER. The CDR3 consists of 16 residues. Germline trimming cut 2 bases from V and 0 bases from J; bases unmatched to any gene: 2. The rearrangement uses TRBV4-3 and TRBJ2-5; 11 bases line up with TRBD2. The sample consisted of blood. This clonotype was obtained from a human donor in good health. The donor label of this sample is uncertain. CDR3 DNA: TGCGCCAGCAGCCAATCTAGCGGGGGGTACCAAGAGACCCAGTACTTC. It codes for CASSQSSGGYQETQYF.